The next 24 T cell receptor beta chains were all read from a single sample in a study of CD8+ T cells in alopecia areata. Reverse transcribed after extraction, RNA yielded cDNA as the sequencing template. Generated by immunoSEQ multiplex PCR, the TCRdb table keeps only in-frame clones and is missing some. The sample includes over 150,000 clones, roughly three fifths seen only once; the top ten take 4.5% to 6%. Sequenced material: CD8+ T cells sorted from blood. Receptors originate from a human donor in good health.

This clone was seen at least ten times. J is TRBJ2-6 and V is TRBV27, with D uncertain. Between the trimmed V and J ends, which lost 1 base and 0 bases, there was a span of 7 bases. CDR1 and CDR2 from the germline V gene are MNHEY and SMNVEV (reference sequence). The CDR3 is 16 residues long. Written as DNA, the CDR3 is TGTGCCAGCAGTTTATTCCACAGCTCTGGGGCCAACGTCCTGACTTTC. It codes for CASSLFHSSGANVLTF.

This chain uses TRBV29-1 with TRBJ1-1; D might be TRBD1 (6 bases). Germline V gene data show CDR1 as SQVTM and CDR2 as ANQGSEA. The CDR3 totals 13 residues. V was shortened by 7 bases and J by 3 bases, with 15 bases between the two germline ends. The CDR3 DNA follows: TGCAGCGGAGGATACAGGGAGGACACTGAAGCTTTCTTT. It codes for CSGGYREDTEAFF.

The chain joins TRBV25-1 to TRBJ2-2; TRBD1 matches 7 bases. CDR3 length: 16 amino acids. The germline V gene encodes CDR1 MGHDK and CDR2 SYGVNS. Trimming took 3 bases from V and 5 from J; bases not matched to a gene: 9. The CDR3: CASSDSDRELTGELFF. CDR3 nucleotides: TGTGCCAGCAGTGACTCTGACAGGGAACTTACCGGGGAGCTGTTTTTT.

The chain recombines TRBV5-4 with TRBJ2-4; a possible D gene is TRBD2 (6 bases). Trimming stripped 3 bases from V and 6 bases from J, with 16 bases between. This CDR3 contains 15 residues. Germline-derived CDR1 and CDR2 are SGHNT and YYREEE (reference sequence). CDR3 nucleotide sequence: TGTGCCAGCAGCTCCCTAGGCCCGGGGGTAAACATTCAGTACTTC. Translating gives CASSSLGPGVNIQYF. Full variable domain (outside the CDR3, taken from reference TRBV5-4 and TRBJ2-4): ETGVTQSPTHLIKTRGQQVTLRCSSQSGHNTVSWYQQALGQGPQFIFQYYREEENGRGNFPPRFSGLQFPNYSSELNVNALELDDSALYLCASSSLGPGVNIQYFGAGTRLSVL.

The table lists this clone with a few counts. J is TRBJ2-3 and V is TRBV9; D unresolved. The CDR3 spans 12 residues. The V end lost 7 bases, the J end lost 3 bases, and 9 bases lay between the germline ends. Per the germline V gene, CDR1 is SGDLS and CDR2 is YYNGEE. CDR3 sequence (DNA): TGTGCCAGCGCACATGGGACAGATACGCAGTATTTT. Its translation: CASAHGTDTQYF. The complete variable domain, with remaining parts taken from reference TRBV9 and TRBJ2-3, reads DSGVTQTPKHLITATGQRVTLRCSPRSGDLSVYWYQQSLDQGLQFLIQYYNGEERAKGNILERFSAQQFPDLHSELNLSSLELGDSALYFCASAHGTDTQYFGPGTRLTVL.

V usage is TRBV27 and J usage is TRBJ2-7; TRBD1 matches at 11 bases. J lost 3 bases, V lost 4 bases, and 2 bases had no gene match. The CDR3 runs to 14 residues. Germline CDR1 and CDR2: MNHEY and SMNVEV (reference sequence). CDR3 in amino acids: CASSSGQGDYEQYF. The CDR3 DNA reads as TGTGCCAGCAGTTCGGGACAGGGGGACTACGAGCAGTACTTC.

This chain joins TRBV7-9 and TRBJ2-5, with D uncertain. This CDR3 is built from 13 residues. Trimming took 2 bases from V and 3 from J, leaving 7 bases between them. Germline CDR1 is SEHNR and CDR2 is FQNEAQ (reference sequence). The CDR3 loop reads CASSLTHEETQYF. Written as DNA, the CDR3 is TGTGCCAGCAGCTTAACACACGAAGAGACCCAGTACTTC.

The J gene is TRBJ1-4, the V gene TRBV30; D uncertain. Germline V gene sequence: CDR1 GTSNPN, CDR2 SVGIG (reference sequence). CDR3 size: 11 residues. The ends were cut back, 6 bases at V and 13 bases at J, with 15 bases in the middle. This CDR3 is CACGRESRLFF. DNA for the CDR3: TGTGCCTGCGGGAGGGAGTCTAGACTGTTTTTT.

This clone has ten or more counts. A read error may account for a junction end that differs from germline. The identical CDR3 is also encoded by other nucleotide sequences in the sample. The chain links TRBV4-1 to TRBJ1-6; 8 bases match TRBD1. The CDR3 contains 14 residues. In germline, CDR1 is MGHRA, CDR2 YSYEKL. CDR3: CASSQDREGSPLHF. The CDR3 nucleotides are TGTGCCAGCAGCCAGGACAGGGAAGGCTCACCCCTCCACTTT.

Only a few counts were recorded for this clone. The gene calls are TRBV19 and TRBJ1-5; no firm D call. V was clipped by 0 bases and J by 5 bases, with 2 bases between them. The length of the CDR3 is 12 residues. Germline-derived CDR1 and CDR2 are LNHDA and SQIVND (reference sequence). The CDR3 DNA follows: TGTGCCAGTAGTATAGACGATCAGCCCCAGCATTTT. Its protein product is CASSIDDQPQHF.

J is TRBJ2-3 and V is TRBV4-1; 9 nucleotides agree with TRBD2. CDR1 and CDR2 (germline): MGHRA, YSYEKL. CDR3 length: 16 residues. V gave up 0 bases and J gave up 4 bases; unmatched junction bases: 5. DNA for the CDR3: TGCGCCAGCAGCCAAGAGGGCGGGGGGGCGGCAGATACGCAGTATTTT. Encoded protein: CASSQEGGGAADTQYF.

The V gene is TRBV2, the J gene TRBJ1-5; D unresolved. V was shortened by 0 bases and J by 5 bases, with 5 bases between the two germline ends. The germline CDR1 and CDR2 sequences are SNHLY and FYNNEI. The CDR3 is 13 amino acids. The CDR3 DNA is TGTGCCAGCAGTGAAGCGCTTCATCAGCCCCAGCATTTT. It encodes CASSEALHQPQHF.

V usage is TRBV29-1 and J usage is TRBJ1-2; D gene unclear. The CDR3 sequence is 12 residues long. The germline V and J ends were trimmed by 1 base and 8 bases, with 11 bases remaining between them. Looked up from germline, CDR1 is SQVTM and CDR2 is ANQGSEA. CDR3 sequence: CSVEVSGGGYTF. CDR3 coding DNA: TGCAGCGTTGAAGTGTCGGGAGGCGGCTACACCTTC.

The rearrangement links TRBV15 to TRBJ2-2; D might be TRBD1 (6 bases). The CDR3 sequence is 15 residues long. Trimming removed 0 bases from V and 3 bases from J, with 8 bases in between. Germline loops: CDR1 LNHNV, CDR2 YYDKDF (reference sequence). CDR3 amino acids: CATSREQGHTGELFF. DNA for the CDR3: TGTGCCACCAGCAGAGAACAGGGACACACCGGGGAGCTGTTTTTT.

The chain's CDR3 is CATSRDGTDMNTEAFF. The CDR3 DNA is TGTGCCACCAGCAGAGATGGGACAGATATGAACACTGAAGCTTTCTTT. The V and J genes are TRBV15 and TRBJ1-1, with 7 bases aligning to TRBD1. Losses at the gene ends were 0 bases for V and 0 bases for J; bases not matched to a gene: 4. The V gene's germline CDR1 is LNHNV and CDR2 YYDKDF (reference sequence). This CDR3 has 16 amino acids.

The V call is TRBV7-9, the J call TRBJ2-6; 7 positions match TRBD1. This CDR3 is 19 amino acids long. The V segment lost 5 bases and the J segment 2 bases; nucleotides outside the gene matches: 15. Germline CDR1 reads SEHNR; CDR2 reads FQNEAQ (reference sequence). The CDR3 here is CASSALPGRQGAGANVLTF. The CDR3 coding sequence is TGTGCCAGCAGCGCCCTACCCGGGCGGCAGGGGGCTGGGGCCAACGTCCTGACTTTC.

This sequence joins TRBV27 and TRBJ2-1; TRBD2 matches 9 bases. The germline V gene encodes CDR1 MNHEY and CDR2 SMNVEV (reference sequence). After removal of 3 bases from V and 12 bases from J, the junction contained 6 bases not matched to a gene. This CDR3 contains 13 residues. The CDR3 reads CASSFGAGGPQFF. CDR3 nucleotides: TGTGCCAGCAGTTTTGGGGCGGGGGGGCCGCAGTTCTTC.

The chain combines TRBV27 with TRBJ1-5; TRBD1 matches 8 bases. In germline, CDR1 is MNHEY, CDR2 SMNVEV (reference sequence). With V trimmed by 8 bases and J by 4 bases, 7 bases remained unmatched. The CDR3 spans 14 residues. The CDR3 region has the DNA TGTGCCAGCCAGACCCGGACAGGGAATCAGCCCCAGCATTTT. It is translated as CASQTRTGNQPQHF.

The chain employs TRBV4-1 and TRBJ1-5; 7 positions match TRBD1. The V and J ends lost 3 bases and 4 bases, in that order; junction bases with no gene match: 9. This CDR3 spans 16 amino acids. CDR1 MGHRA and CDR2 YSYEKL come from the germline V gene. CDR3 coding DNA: TGCGCCAGCAGCCACCGGGAGGGGGCTAAGAATCAGCCCCAGCATTTT. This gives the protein CASSHREGAKNQPQHF.

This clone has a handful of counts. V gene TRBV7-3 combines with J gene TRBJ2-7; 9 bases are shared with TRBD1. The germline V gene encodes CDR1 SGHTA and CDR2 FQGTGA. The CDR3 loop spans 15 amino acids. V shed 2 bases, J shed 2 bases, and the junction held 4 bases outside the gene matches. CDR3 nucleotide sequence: TGTGCCAGCAGCTTACGGGACAGGGCCGCCTACGAGCAGTACTTC. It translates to CASSLRDRAAYEQYF.

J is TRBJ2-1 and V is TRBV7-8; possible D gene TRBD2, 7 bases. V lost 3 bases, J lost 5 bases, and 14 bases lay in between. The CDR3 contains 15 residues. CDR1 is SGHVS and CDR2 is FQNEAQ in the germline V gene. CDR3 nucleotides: TGTGCCAGCAGCTTGCGGGGGCCCCGGGACAATGAGCAGTTCTTC. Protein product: CASSLRGPRDNEQFF.

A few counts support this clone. In DNA form, the CDR3 reads TGTGCCAGCAGCCCCGTAGGGGATAAGCCCCAGCATTTT. This codes for CASSPVGDKPQHF. The chain recombines TRBV28 with TRBJ1-5, with D perhaps TRBD1 (5 bases). The V and J ends lost 6 bases and 8 bases respectively, with 14 bases between them. Germline V lookup: CDR1 MDHEN, CDR2 SYDVKM. The CDR3 sequence is 13 residues long.

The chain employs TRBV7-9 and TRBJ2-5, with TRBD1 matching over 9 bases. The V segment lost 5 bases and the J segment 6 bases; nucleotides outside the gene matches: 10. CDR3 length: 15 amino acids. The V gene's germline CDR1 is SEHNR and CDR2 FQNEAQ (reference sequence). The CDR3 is CASSMGQGVMKTQYF. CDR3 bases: TGTGCCAGCAGCATGGGACAGGGCGTCATGAAGACCCAGTACTTC.

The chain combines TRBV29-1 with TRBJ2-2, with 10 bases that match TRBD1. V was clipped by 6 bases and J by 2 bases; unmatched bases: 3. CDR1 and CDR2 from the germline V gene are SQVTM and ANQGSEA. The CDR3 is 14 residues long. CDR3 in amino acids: CSVRTGGNTGELFF. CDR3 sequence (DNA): TGCAGCGTCCGGACAGGGGGAAACACCGGGGAGCTGTTTTTT.